The next 19 T cell receptor beta chains were all read from a single sample in a study of shared clonotypes between healthy human individuals. Sequenced by immunoSEQ multiplex PCR; TCRdb stores in-frame clones only, minus some. The repertoire holds over 2 million clones, with 85% to 95% as singletons. Sequencing was carried out using naive CD4+ T cells from PBMCs. Subset in this sample: CD45RA+ positively selected. The receptors here all came from a man between 18 and 35 years old in good health. Some clones in this sample may be carry-over from other donors' samples.

The gene calls are TRBV14 and TRBJ1-2; a weak D match, TRBD1 (6 bases). With 1 base removed from V and 6 bases from J, the gap between germline ends came to 12 bases. Per germline, CDR1 SGHDN and CDR2 FVKESK. The CDR3 is 14 amino acids. The CDR3 DNA sequence: TGTGCCAGCAGCCAAGCCGAGCAGGGGAATGGCTACACCTTC. Translated, it gives CASSQAEQGNGYTF.

V and J are TRBV28 and TRBJ1-2, with unresolved D. Germline CDR1 reads MDHEN; CDR2 reads SYDVKM. V was shortened by 8 bases and J by 6 bases, with 13 bases between the two germline ends. The CDR3 sequence is 12 residues long. CDR3 sequence: CASVEGSNGYTF. For the CDR3, the DNA is TGTGCCAGCGTGGAGGGCTCCAATGGCTACACCTTC.

The CDR3 nucleotides are TGTGCCAGCAGCCAAGCCGGCGGGAGCTCCTACAATGAGCAGTTCTTC. Translation gives CASSQAGGSSYNEQFF. The rearrangement uses TRBV4-2 and TRBJ2-1, with 7 positions matching TRBD2. Germline trimming cut 1 base from V and 0 bases from J; bases unmatched to any gene: 3. This CDR3 spans 16 amino acids. Germline CDR1 and CDR2: LGHNA and YNFKEQ.

This chain joins TRBV5-6 and TRBJ2-1; perhaps TRBD1 as D (5 bases). Trimming stripped 1 base from V and 5 bases from J, with 13 bases between. This CDR3 has 15 residues. Germline V gives CDR1 SGHDT, CDR2 YYEEEE. CDR3 nucleotide sequence: TGTGCCAGCAGCTTGTCCCCAGGGTGGGACAATGAGCAGTTCTTC. It specifies CASSLSPGWDNEQFF.

The chain recombines TRBV19 with TRBJ2-5, with 7 positions matching TRBD1. The CDR3 spans 14 residues. CDR1 LNHDA and CDR2 SQIVND come from the germline V gene (reference sequence). Germline trimming cut 6 bases from V and 0 bases from J; bases unmatched to any gene: 4. The CDR3 region has the DNA TGTGCCAGTAGAAGACAGGGCTACCAAGAGACCCAGTACTTC. Protein product: CASRRQGYQETQYF.

The V gene is TRBV7-2, the J gene TRBJ2-1; TRBD2 matches 15 bases. Germline CDR1 and CDR2: SGHTA and FQGNSA. The CDR3 extends over 16 amino acids. The junction had 7 bases not matched to a gene; V was cut back by 6 bases and J by 7 bases. CDR3 DNA sequence: TGTGCCAGCAGATTACCGGGACTAGCGGGAGGAAATGAGCAGTTCTTC. It encodes CASRLPGLAGGNEQFF.

This chain joins TRBV11-2 and TRBJ2-1, with 10 bases identical to TRBD2. CDR3 length: 16 residues. CDR1 and CDR2 from the germline V gene are SGHAT and FQNNGV. V lost 5 bases to trimming and J lost 8 bases; unmatched junction nucleotides: 12. CDR3 DNA sequence: TGTGCCAGCAGCCCCCGCAAGCGGGAGGGCAGGGATGAGCAGTTCTTC. It yields the protein CASSPRKREGRDEQFF.

The chain combines TRBV27 with TRBJ1-2; D gene ambiguous. From germline, CDR1 is MNHEY and CDR2 SMNVEV (reference sequence). The ends were cut back, 6 bases at V and 0 bases at J, with 14 bases in the middle. The CDR3 length is 15 residues. The CDR3 DNA sequence: TGTGCCAGCAGAGATGTGGGTGGAGCTAACTATGGCTACACCTTC. This encodes CASRDVGGANYGYTF.

V usage is TRBV6-5 and J usage is TRBJ2-7, with TRBD2 matching over 8 bases. Germline V gene data show CDR1 as MNHEY and CDR2 as SVGAGI. The V gene end was trimmed by 7 bases and the J gene end by 2 bases; junction bases not matched to a gene: 4. This CDR3 contains 13 residues. The CDR3 spells CASTAGRAYEQYF. The CDR3 nucleotides are TGTGCCAGCACCGCCGGGAGGGCCTACGAGCAGTACTTC.

This clone has just one count. Other DNA variants within this sample encode the same CDR3. This chain joins TRBV6-1 and TRBJ2-7; either TRBD1 or TRBD2 may fit D (5 bases each). This CDR3 spans 13 amino acids. V lost 2 bases and J lost 4, with 9 bases in between. Looked up from germline, CDR1 is MNHNS and CDR2 is SASEGT. The CDR3: CASSERGPYEQYF. In DNA form, the CDR3 reads TGTGCCAGCAGTGAAAGGGGACCTTACGAGCAGTACTTC.

The chain is built from TRBV5-8 and TRBJ1-5; TRBD1 is a possible D gene (6 bases). Trimming took 2 bases from V and 5 from J, leaving 14 bases between them. CDR3 length: 15 amino acids. Germline CDR1 and CDR2: SGHTS and YDEGEE. The CDR3 reads CASSFRVGGHQPQHF. CDR3 DNA sequence: TGTGCCAGCAGCTTTAGGGTAGGGGGGCATCAGCCCCAGCATTTT. Together with reference TRBV5-8 and TRBJ1-5, the CDR3 gives the full variable domain: EAGVTQSPTHLIKTRGQQATLRCSPISGHTSVYWYQQALGLGLQFLLWYDEGEERNRGNFPPRFSGRQFPNYSSELNVNALELEDSALYLCASSFRVGGHQPQHFGDGTRLSIL.

This chain connects TRBV11-2 to TRBJ1-2; TRBD1 matches 10 bases. V shed 6 bases, J shed 3 bases, and the junction held 10 bases outside the gene matches. The germline gives CDR1 SGHAT, CDR2 FQNNGV. This CDR3 is built from 16 residues. In DNA form, the CDR3 reads TGTGCCAGCAGTCATACGGGGACAGGGGTCTACTATGGCTACACCTTC. Residues: CASSHTGTGVYYGYTF.

This rearrangement joins TRBV19 to TRBJ2-5; a weak D match, TRBD2 (5 bases). The CDR3 consists of 14 residues. From germline, CDR1 is LNHDA and CDR2 SQIVND (reference sequence). Between the trimmed V and J ends, which lost 5 bases and 9 bases, there was a span of 19 bases. CDR3 coding DNA: TGTGCCAGTAGTCACGGGTCGGCTAAGGAGGCCCAGTACTTC. This sequence encodes CASSHGSAKEAQYF.

The chain employs TRBV6-1 and TRBJ2-1; D might be TRBD1 (6 bases). Germline CDR1 is MNHNS and CDR2 is SASEGT. The CDR3 is 16 residues long. V lost 0 bases and J lost 8, with 17 bases in between. The CDR3 here is CASSEAGTGKSDEQFF. CDR3 nucleotides: TGTGCCAGCAGTGAAGCCGGAACAGGGAAGTCCGATGAGCAGTTCTTC.

This sequence joins TRBV7-3 and TRBJ2-5; no clear D gene. The CDR3 covers 14 residues. V lost 3 bases, J lost 0 bases, and 8 bases lay in between. In germline, CDR1 is SGHTA, CDR2 FQGTGA. CDR3 bases: TGTGCCAGCAGCTTTTCTTCGAACCAAGAGACCCAGTACTTC. It is translated as CASSFSSNQETQYF.

The V and J genes are TRBV18 and TRBJ1-4; TRBD1 matches at 7 bases. CDR1 and CDR2 from the germline V gene are KGHSH and LQKENI. The CDR3 has 16 residues. Unmatched junction bases numbered 6, after V lost 0 bases and J lost 5 bases. The CDR3 loop reads CASSPPGDSSNEKLFF. CDR3 in DNA: TGTGCCAGCTCACCACCGGGGGACAGTTCAAATGAAAAACTGTTTTTT.

This clone was seen a handful of times. CDR3 coding DNA: TGTGCCAGCAATATGAACACTGAAGCTTTCTTT. As protein: CASNMNTEAFF. This chain joins TRBV2 and TRBJ1-1, with D uncertain. CDR3 length: 11 amino acids. V gave up 7 bases and J gave up 0 bases, with 3 bases separating them. CDR1 is SNHLY and CDR2 is FYNNEI in the germline V gene.

The chain combines TRBV20-1 with TRBJ1-1; the D is unclear. Between the trimmed V and J ends, which lost 5 bases and 4 bases, there was a span of 8 bases. In germline, CDR1 is DFQATT, CDR2 SNEGSKA (reference sequence). The CDR3 covers 11 residues. The CDR3 bases are TGCAGTGCTGAGACGGGCACTGAAGCTTTCTTT. Translation gives CSAETGTEAFF.

V is TRBV27 and J is TRBJ1-5; no definite D call. This CDR3 is 13 amino acids long. From germline, CDR1 is MNHEY and CDR2 SMNVEV (reference sequence). Between the trimmed V and J ends, which lost 10 bases and 5 bases, there was a span of 15 bases. The CDR3 spells CATGRASDQPQHF. CDR3 nucleotides: TGTGCCACTGGGAGGGCCTCGGATCAGCCCCAGCATTTT.